This T cell receptor beta chain was identified during a study of Ad26.COV2.S vaccination and SARS-CoV-2 variants. Study-wide results and limits: Vaccinated individuals (as opposed to placebo recipients) had higher spike-specific TCR breadth.

V gave up 6 bases and J gave up 4 bases, with 12 bases separating them. This CDR3 has 13 amino acids. Note on this clone: Its antigen is not known.

Treatment meaning: about 20 received Ad26.COV2.S at low or high dose, single or two shots; about 5 received placebo; per-sample allocation not given. Specimens were obtained on day 63 following the first vaccine or placebo injection. Sequenced by immunoSEQ multiplex PCR; TCRdb stores in-frame clones only, minus some. The table shows 360,000 or so clones, with about nine tenths occurring only once. The gene calls are TRBV12-3 or TRBV12-4 and TRBJ1-1; D gene uncertain. Source: peripheral blood, taken in a trial of Ad26.COV2.S vaccine versus placebo. This TCR came from a person aged 18-65 years who received the Ad26.COV2.S COVID-19 vaccine or a placebo. The CDR3 reads CASSSTGPTEAFF. DNA of the CDR3: TGTGCCAGCAGCTCAACCGGTCCCACTGAAGCTTTCTTT.